These 19 T cell receptor beta chains share one sample of origin, sequenced in a study of T cells in localized non-small cell lung cancer. Data came from immunoSEQ multiplex PCR; TCRdb stores just in-frame clones and leaves some out. The sample lists approximately 1,500 clones, 20% to 25% occurring once. The specimen was normal lung tissue next to the tumor, collected before any cancer treatment. These receptors originate from a man aged 40 to 70 with stage III lung adenocarcinoma.

This sequence joins TRBV29-1 and TRBJ2-1; a weak D match, TRBD1 (5 bases). From germline, CDR1 is SQVTM and CDR2 ANQGSEA. The CDR3 consists of 15 residues. V was shortened by 4 bases and J by 12 bases, with 25 bases between the two germline ends. CDR3 DNA: TGCAGCGTTGGGAGCACTGGCACAGCCAGCCAGGGGCAGTTCTTC. Its translation is CSVGSTGTASQGQFF.

The V gene is TRBV12-2, the J gene TRBJ2-1; the listed D gene, TRBD1, was not tested against the DNA. TRBV12-2 is reported as a pseudogene. This CDR3 contains 14 residues. This CDR3 is CATSDSKTDNEQFF. The CDR3 nucleotides are TGTGCCACCTCGGACAGCAAGACAGACAATGAGCAGTTCTTC.

The chain recombines TRBV28 with TRBJ2-6; no clear D. Between the trimmed V and J ends, which lost 6 bases and 0 bases, there was a span of 9 bases. Germline assignment: CDR1 MDHEN and CDR2 SYDVKM. This CDR3 contains 15 residues. In nucleotides, the CDR3 is TGTGCCAGCAGAGGCGGAGTCTCTGGGGCCAACGTCCTGACTTTC. The encoded protein is CASRGGVSGANVLTF. The variable domain in full, completed from reference TRBV28 and TRBJ2-6, reads DVKVTQSSRYLVKRTGEKVFLECVQDMDHENMFWYRQDPGLGLRLIYFSYDVKMKEKGDIPEGYSVSREKKERFSLILESASTNQTSMYLCASRGGVSGANVLTFGAGSRLTVL.

The chain is built from TRBV14 and TRBJ1-2; D is unresolved. This CDR3 has 14 residues. Germline CDR1 is SGHDN and CDR2 is FVKESK. V was pared by 6 bases and J by 1 base, with 12 bases between. As DNA, the CDR3 is TGTGCCAGCAGTCACCGGGGAGTTAACTATGGCTACACCTTC. Its translation: CASSHRGVNYGYTF.

This clone has just a few counts. The CDR3 loop reads CASSPEQGWGTTEAFF. The CDR3 region has the DNA TGTGCCAGCAGCCCAGAACAGGGATGGGGGACCACTGAAGCTTTCTTT. This chain joins TRBV13 and TRBJ1-1; D may be TRBD1 (6 bases). Trimming pared 5 bases from V and 4 bases from J, leaving 20 bases between. Germline CDR1 PRHDT, CDR2 FYEKMQ (reference sequence). The CDR3 is 16 residues long.

There are a few counts of this clone. The chain couples TRBV6-8 to TRBJ2-7; 11 bases align to TRBD1. The CDR3 is 14 residues long. The germline V gene has CDR1 MNHGY and CDR2 SAAAGT. Germline trimming cut 6 bases from V and 2 bases from J; bases unmatched to any gene: 3. The CDR3 spells CASSRDRGAYEQYF. In DNA form, the CDR3 reads TGTGCCAGCAGCCGGGACAGGGGGGCCTACGAGCAGTACTTC.

This clone has just a few counts. V and J are TRBV28 and TRBJ1-5; D uncertain. This CDR3 spans 13 amino acids. Germline lookup yields CDR1 MDHEN and CDR2 SYDVKM. The germline V and J ends were trimmed by 2 bases and 5 bases, with 7 bases remaining between them. CDR3 nucleotide sequence: TGTGCCAGCAGTTTAATAAGGGATCAGCCCCAGCATTTT. Amino acids: CASSLIRDQPQHF.

This clone turned up a few times. The chain carries TRBV11-3 and TRBJ1-1; D unresolved. The CDR3 consists of 14 residues. Germline CDR1 is SGHNT and CDR2 is YENEEA. Trimming removed 4 bases from V and 6 bases from J, with 15 bases in between. The CDR3 DNA follows: TGTGCCAGCAGCTCCATTTTAGGTATCTCTGAAGCTTTCTTT. As protein: CASSSILGISEAFF. The entire variable domain, with the rest obtained from reference TRBV11-3 and TRBJ1-1, is as follows: EAGVVQSPRYKIIEKKQPVAFWCNPISGHNTLYWYLQNLGQGPELLIRYENEEAVDDSQLPKDRFSAERLKGVDSTLKIQPAELGDSAVYLCASSSILGISEAFFGQGTRLTVV.

The chain recombines TRBV12-5 with TRBJ1-5, with 7 bases lining up with TRBD1. Germline CDR1 and CDR2: LGHNT and FRNRAP. The length of the CDR3 is 21 residues. Trimming took 3 bases from V and 0 from J; bases not matched to a gene: 20. CDR3 DNA: TGTGCTAGTGGTTTACTCGCTAAGGGGGCGCCTATCCGATTTAGCAATCAGCCCCAGCATTTT. Amino acids: CASGLLAKGAPIRFSNQPQHF. The full variable domain, completed using reference TRBV12-5 and TRBJ1-5, is DARVTQTPRHKVTEMGQEVTMRCQPILGHNTVFWYRQTMMQGLELLAYFRNRAPLDDSGMPKDRFSAEMPDATLATLKIQPSEPRDSAVYFCASGLLAKGAPIRFSNQPQHFGDGTRLSIL.

This clone showed up just once. The genes are TRBV18 and TRBJ2-2; the D gene could be TRBD1 or TRBD2 (5 bases each). V was trimmed by 4 bases and J by 0 bases, leaving 6 bases between them. The CDR3 runs to 14 residues. CDR1 and CDR2 from the germline V gene are KGHSH and LQKENI. The CDR3 loop is CASSLGPNTGELFF. The CDR3 coding sequence is TGTGCCAGCTCACTGGGACCGAACACCGGGGAGCTGTTTTTT.

The chain combines TRBV14 with TRBJ1-6, with no clear D. The V and J ends lost 0 bases and 12 bases respectively, with 15 bases between them. Germline V gives CDR1 SGHDN, CDR2 FVKESK. The CDR3 spans 15 residues. CDR3 coding DNA: TGTGCCAGCAGCCAAGATGTCGGCAAGCCTGTACCCCTCCACTTT. It codes for CASSQDVGKPVPLHF.

This clone was recorded a few times. CDR3 in amino acids: CASSSGYDYEQYF. In DNA, the CDR3 is TGTGCCAGCAGCTCGGGCTACGATTACGAGCAGTACTTC. The V and J genes are TRBV7-2 and TRBJ2-7, with D uncertain. The CDR3 runs to 13 residues. V gave up 4 bases and J gave up 4 bases, with 11 bases separating them. In germline, CDR1 is SGHTA, CDR2 FQGNSA.

The chain carries TRBV18 and TRBJ2-3; D is uncertain. In germline, CDR1 is KGHSH, CDR2 LQKENI. Trimming removed 6 bases from V and 5 bases from J, with 12 bases in between. The CDR3 contains 13 residues. CDR3 nucleotides: TGTGCCAGCTCGGAAAGGGCTGAAGATACGCAGTATTTT. As protein: CASSERAEDTQYF.

This chain connects TRBV11-3 to TRBJ1-2; TRBD1 is a possible D gene (5 bases). The germline V and J ends were trimmed by 5 bases and 0 bases, with 16 bases remaining between them. CDR3 length: 16 residues. The V gene's germline CDR1 is SGHNT and CDR2 YENEEA. The CDR3 DNA sequence: TGTGCCAGCAGCCAGCAGCATGGGGCCACTAACTATGGCTACACCTTC. Its protein product is CASSQQHGATNYGYTF.

This clone came up a few times. The V call is TRBV11-3, the J call TRBJ2-3; tentatively, D is TRBD2 (6 bases). The CDR3 totals 15 residues. Deletions cut 5 bases from V and 2 bases from J, with 14 bases between. Germline V gives CDR1 SGHNT, CDR2 YENEEA. The CDR3 is CASSPGGTDTDTQYF. CDR3 nucleotide sequence: TGTGCCAGCAGCCCTGGGGGGACGGACACAGATACGCAGTATTTT. The whole variable domain, filled in from reference TRBV11-3 and TRBJ2-3, reads EAGVVQSPRYKIIEKKQPVAFWCNPISGHNTLYWYLQNLGQGPELLIRYENEEAVDDSQLPKDRFSAERLKGVDSTLKIQPAELGDSAVYLCASSPGGTDTDTQYFGPGTRLTVL.

V gene TRBV11-3 combines with J gene TRBJ2-5; 8 positions agree with TRBD2. The CDR3 length is 18 residues. Germline assignment: CDR1 SGHNT and CDR2 YENEEA. The V segment lost 5 bases and the J segment 5 bases; nucleotides outside the gene matches: 19. The CDR3 is CASSLPLRTGGRGETQYF. In DNA, the CDR3 is TGTGCCAGCAGCCTCCCCCTGAGGACGGGGGGGCGGGGGGAGACCCAGTACTTC. Together with reference TRBV11-3 and TRBJ2-5, the CDR3 gives the full variable domain: EAGVVQSPRYKIIEKKQPVAFWCNPISGHNTLYWYLQNLGQGPELLIRYENEEAVDDSQLPKDRFSAERLKGVDSTLKIQPAELGDSAVYLCASSLPLRTGGRGETQYFGPGTRLLVL.

This clone appeared a few times. This chain connects TRBV11-3 to TRBJ1-1; the match to TRBD1 covers 9 bases. There are 15 residues in the CDR3. V was pared by 5 bases and J by 4 bases, with 8 bases of the junction left unmatched. The germline gives CDR1 SGHNT, CDR2 YENEEA. The chain's CDR3 is CASSPQTGGVTEAFF. DNA of the CDR3: TGTGCCAGCAGCCCACAGACAGGGGGGGTCACTGAAGCTTTCTTT.

This clone was counted between two and nine times. The rearrangement uses TRBV12-1 and TRBJ1-1. TRBV12-1 is a pseudogene. The CDR3 is 15 residues long. The CDR3 bases are TGTGCCAGCAGCTTTGACCACAGGACTAACACTGAAGCTTTCTTT. Protein: CASSFDHRTNTEAFF.

The chain carries TRBV25-1 and TRBJ2-5, with 9 nucleotides matching TRBD1. After removal of 1 base from V and 0 bases from J, the junction contained 6 bases not matched to a gene. This CDR3 has 17 amino acids. CDR1 is MGHDK and CDR2 is SYGVNS in the germline V gene. This CDR3 is CASSESSTGGYQETQYF. The CDR3 DNA sequence: TGTGCCAGCAGTGAATCCTCGACAGGGGGGTACCAAGAGACCCAGTACTTC.